This T cell receptor (beta chain) is from a study of CD8+CD57+ T cells in acquired aplastic anemia. Only a few counts were recorded for this clonotype. Profiling of TCR beta VDJ combinations and CDR3 sequences used genomic DNA as template. Via MiXCR, TCRdb re-called the reads, giving one row per CDR3 protein. Here the sample spans about 200,000 distinct CDR3 sequences, 50% to 70% being singletons. Germline V CDR1 and CDR2: PRHDT, FYEKMQ (reference sequence). CDR3 length equals 16 residues. With V trimmed by 8 bases and J by 4 bases, 15 bases remained unmatched. An expansion of CD8+CD57+ cells by flow cytometry had been shown in patients chosen for sequencing.

Sequencing was carried out using sorted CD4+, CD8+, or CD8+CD57+ T cells (not recorded which) from PBMCs. This rearrangement joins TRBV13 to TRBJ2-3; 7 nucleotides match TRBD1. The clonotype originates from a human donor with aplastic anemia. The CDR3 DNA reads as TGTGCCAGCTCACCAGGGACAGCCGCGCAGGCAGATACGCAGTATTTT. Protein product: CASSPGTAAQADTQYF.